The entry below describes one TCR beta chain. The antigen is not known. After expansion with viral peptide pools in the ViraFEST assay, antigen-specific CD4+ T cells were sequenced. Cells that had been cultured for roughly 9 days were the source of isolated CD4+ T cells. BNT162b2 vaccine or mRNA-1273 vaccine was given to participants in two doses. Sequencing was performed with immunoSEQ multiplex PCR; in TCRdb, only in-frame clones are kept and a portion is missing. The data show about 24,000 clones, with 60% to 80% seen just once and approximately 8.2% held by the top ten. This specimen belongs to a study of vaccination effects on CD4 cells after COVID-19. The CDR3 loop spans 17 amino acids. Germline CDR1 LNHDA, CDR2 SQIVND (reference sequence). V lost 1 base, J lost 0 bases, and 10 bases lay in between.

This receptor was identified in a human donor who received a COVID-19 vaccine. The gene calls are TRBV19 and TRBJ2-6; D unclear. The sequences come from CD4+ T cells from PBMCs cultured with SARS-CoV-2 spike peptides, collected after COVID-19 vaccination. This chain's CDR3 is CASSIGAPLSGANVLTF. CDR3 DNA sequence: TGTGCCAGTAGTATAGGGGCCCCTCTCTCTGGGGCCAACGTCCTGACTTTC.